The source of this T cell receptor beta chain is a study of blood T cell repertoires in COVID-19. Study-level information: Collection of acute and convalescent COVID-19 samples took place in the United States, Italy and Spain.

Profiling relied on immunoSEQ multiplex PCR, and the TCRdb table lists in-frame clones only, not all of them. This table has 250,000 to 300,000 clones, 75% to 90% appearing once. The CDR3 loop spans 15 amino acids. The ends were cut back, 4 bases at V and 0 bases at J, with 11 bases in the middle. Per germline, CDR1 SGDLS and CDR2 YYNGEE. Specimen: peripheral blood. The receptor was isolated from a woman between 65 and 79 years old with acute or convalescent COVID-19. V is TRBV9 and J is TRBJ1-3, with no clear D. In DNA, the CDR3 is TGTGCCAGCAGCCCACGACAAGCCTCTGGAAACACCATATATTTT. Amino acid sequence: CASSPRQASGNTIYF.